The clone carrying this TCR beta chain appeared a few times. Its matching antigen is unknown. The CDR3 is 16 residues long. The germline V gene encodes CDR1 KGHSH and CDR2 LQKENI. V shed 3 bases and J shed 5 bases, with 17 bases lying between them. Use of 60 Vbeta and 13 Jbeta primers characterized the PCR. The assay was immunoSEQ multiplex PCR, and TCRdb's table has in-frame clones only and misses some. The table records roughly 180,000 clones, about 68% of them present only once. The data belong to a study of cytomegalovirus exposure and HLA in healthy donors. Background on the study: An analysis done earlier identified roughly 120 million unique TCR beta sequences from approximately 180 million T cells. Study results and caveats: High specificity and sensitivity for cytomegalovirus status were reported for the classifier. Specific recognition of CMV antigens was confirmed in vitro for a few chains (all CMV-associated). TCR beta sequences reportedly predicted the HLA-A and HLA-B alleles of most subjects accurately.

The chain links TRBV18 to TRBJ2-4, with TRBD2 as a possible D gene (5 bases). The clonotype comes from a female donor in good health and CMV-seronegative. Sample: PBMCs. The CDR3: CASSPPRGRVENIQYF. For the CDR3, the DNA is TGTGCCAGCTCACCCCCCCGGGGTAGGGTCGAAAACATTCAGTACTTC.